This record covers a single T cell receptor beta chain. Its specificity is unknown. Sequencing used immunoSEQ multiplex PCR; TCRdb keeps in-frame clones, though not all of them. This repertoire shows about 40,000 clones, approximately 90% found once; its top ten account for about 2.4%. This record belongs to a study of a mutant IDH1 vaccine in newly diagnosed glioma. Study overall: The patients were given eight vaccinations, one each in weeks 1, 3, 5, 7, 11, 15, 19 and 23. Patients previously underwent radiotherapy, temozolomide, or both, and most underwent both. Sex distribution of treated patients was roughly 62% male and 37.5% female; mean age was about 40 years.

CDR3 length equals 14 residues. V was clipped by 1 base and J by 3 bases, with 9 bases between them. CDR1 and CDR2 (germline): SGHAT, FQNNGV. Time point noted: week 5, during vaccination. A 20-mer mutant IDH1 peptide at 300 ug was injected subcutaneously with topical imiquimod. Newly diagnosed WHO grade 3 or 4 IDH1-mutant, ATRX-lost astrocytomas were identified in the donors. J is TRBJ1-1 and V is TRBV11-2; no definite D call. The sequencing here drew on PBMCs, taken from a glioma patient whose treatment included an IDH1 peptide vaccine. The TCR comes from a man in his forties or fifties with glioma. The CDR3 protein is CASSLVDRHTEAFF. In DNA, the CDR3 is TGTGCCAGCAGCTTAGTCGACCGGCACACTGAAGCTTTCTTT.